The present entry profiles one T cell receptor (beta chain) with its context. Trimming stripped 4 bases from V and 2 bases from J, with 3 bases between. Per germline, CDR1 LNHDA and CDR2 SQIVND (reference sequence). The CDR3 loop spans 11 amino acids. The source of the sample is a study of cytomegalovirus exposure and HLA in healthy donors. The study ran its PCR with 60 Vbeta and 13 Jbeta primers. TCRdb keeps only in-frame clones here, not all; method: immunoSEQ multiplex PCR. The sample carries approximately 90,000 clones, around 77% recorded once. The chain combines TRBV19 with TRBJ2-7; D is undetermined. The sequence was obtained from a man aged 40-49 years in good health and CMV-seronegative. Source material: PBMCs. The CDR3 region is CASSTAYEQYF. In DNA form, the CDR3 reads TGTGCCAGTAGTACCGCCTACGAGCAGTACTTC.